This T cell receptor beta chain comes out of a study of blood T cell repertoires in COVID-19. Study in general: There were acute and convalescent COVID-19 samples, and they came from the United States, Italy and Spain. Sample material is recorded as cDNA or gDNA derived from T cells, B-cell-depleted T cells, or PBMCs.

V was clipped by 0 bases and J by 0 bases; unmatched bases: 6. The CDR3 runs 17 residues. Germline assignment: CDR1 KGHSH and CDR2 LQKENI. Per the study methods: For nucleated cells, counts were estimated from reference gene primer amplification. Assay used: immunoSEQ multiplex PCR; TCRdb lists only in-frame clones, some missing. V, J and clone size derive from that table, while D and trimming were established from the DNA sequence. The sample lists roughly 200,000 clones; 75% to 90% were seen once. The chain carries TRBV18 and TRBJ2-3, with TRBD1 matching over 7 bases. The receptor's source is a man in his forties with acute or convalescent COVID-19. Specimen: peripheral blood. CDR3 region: CASSPPVGTASTDTQYF. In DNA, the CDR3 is TGTGCCAGCTCACCACCCGTAGGGACAGCCAGCACAGATACGCAGTATTTT. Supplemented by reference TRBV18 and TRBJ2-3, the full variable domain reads NAGVMQNPRHLVRRRGQEARLRCSPMKGHSHVYWYRQLPEEGLKFMVYLQKENIIDESGMPKERFSAEFPKEGPSILRIQQVVRGDSAAYFCASSPPVGTASTDTQYFGPGTRLTVL.